Below are 10 T cell receptor beta chains sequenced from a single sample in a study of blood T cell repertoires in COVID-19. Assay: immunoSEQ multiplex PCR; the TCRdb copy retains only in-frame clones and omits some. The sample has about 380,000 clones, around 85% seen once. The sample consisted of peripheral blood. These receptor sequences come from a woman aged 18-29 years with acute or convalescent COVID-19.

This rearrangement joins TRBV14 to TRBJ1-1; 9 positions agree with TRBD1. V was clipped by 5 bases and J by 3 bases; unmatched bases: 25. The CDR3 sequence is 21 residues long. CDR1 and CDR2 from the germline V gene are SGHDN and FVKESK. The CDR3 sequence is CASSRGPREGTSQGAYTEAFF. In DNA form, the CDR3 reads TGTGCCAGCAGCAGGGGCCCTAGGGAAGGAACGTCACAGGGGGCCTACACTGAAGCTTTCTTT.

This chain joins TRBV11-1 and TRBJ2-3; 10 nucleotides agree with TRBD1. This CDR3 has 15 amino acids. V dropped 5 bases and J dropped 3; count of bases not matched to a gene: 5. Germline CDR1 is SGHAT and CDR2 is FQDESV (reference sequence). As DNA, the CDR3 is TGTGCCAGCAGCCGACAGGGGGCGAGAACAGATACGCAGTATTTT. Its protein product is CASSRQGARTDTQYF.

CDR3 bases: TGTGCCAGCAGCACAAGAAACCGGCAGGGTGATCAGCCCCAGCATTTT. This translates into CASSTRNRQGDQPQHF. The genes are TRBV5-6 and TRBJ1-5, with a possible D match to TRBD1 (5 bases). Between the trimmed V and J ends, which lost 4 bases and 5 bases, there was a span of 19 bases. The germline V gene encodes CDR1 SGHDT and CDR2 YYEEEE. The CDR3 spans 16 residues. Full variable domain (rest looked up from reference TRBV5-6 and TRBJ1-5): DAGVTQSPTHLIKTRGQQVTLRCSPKSGHDTVSWYQQALGQGPQFIFQYYEEEERQRGNFPDRFSGHQFPNYSSELNVNALLLGDSALYLCASSTRNRQGDQPQHFGDGTRLSIL.

The chain couples TRBV30 to TRBJ1-1; 10 bases are shared with TRBD1. CDR3 size: 17 residues. The germline CDR1 and CDR2 sequences are GTSNPN and SVGIG (reference sequence). The V gene end was trimmed by 1 base and the J gene end by 1 base; junction bases not matched to a gene: 9. The CDR3 reads CAWSGRTGGVKNTEAFF. The CDR3 DNA reads as TGTGCCTGGAGTGGGCGGACAGGGGGAGTGAAGAACACTGAAGCTTTCTTT.

This clone was recorded only once. The chain links TRBV19 to TRBJ2-7, with a tentative D call TRBD2 (6 bases). The length of the CDR3 is 13 residues. The germline gives CDR1 LNHDA, CDR2 SQIVND (reference sequence). V lost 10 bases to trimming and J lost 3 bases, with 16 bases between them. CDR3 amino acids: CATSPGLNYEQYF. The CDR3 DNA reads TGTGCCACCTCCCCGGGACTTAACTACGAGCAGTACTTC.

The J gene is TRBJ1-3, the V gene TRBV29-1; possible D gene TRBD1, 5 bases. The V end was cut by 3 bases, the J end by 0 bases, with 15 bases between. Germline CDR1 and CDR2: SQVTM and ANQGSEA. The CDR3 consists of 16 residues. The CDR3 DNA sequence: TGCAGCGTTGAGACAGTTCTGGCCATCTCTGGAAACACCATATATTTT. Its protein product is CSVETVLAISGNTIYF.

This chain links TRBV5-6 with TRBJ1-1; 9 bases map to TRBD1. This CDR3 has 14 residues. Germline loops: CDR1 SGHDT, CDR2 YYEEEE. V gave up 6 bases and J gave up 6 bases; unmatched junction bases: 9. The CDR3 here is CASTGIQGAAEAFF. CDR3 coding DNA: TGTGCCAGCACCGGAATACAGGGGGCAGCTGAAGCTTTCTTT.

The rearrangement joins TRBV5-1 to TRBJ2-7; 12 bases fit TRBD2. The J segment lost 6 bases and the V segment lost 4 bases, leaving 11 bases of the junction unmatched. CDR3 length: 16 amino acids. The V gene's germline CDR1 is SGHRS and CDR2 YFSETQ. CDR3 sequence reads: CASSGKTSGSLLEQYF. The CDR3 bases are TGCGCCAGCAGCGGCAAGACTAGCGGGAGTCTACTCGAGCAGTACTTC.

The CDR3 DNA sequence: TGTGCCACCACCCGGGGGGCGCGAACTGAAGCTTTCTTT. This translates into CATTRGARTEAFF. The chain combines TRBV12-3 or TRBV12-4 with TRBJ1-1, with a possible D match to TRBD1 (6 bases). Between the trimmed V and J ends, which lost 10 bases and 5 bases, there was a span of 17 bases. The CDR3 spans 13 residues.

The chain's CDR3 is CASSDLNLGGETQYF. CDR3 coding DNA: TGTGCCAGCAGTGACCTTAACCTTGGGGGCGAGACCCAGTACTTC. The chain links TRBV25-1 to TRBJ2-5; D may be TRBD1 (6 bases). Germline CDR1 and CDR2: MGHDK and SYGVNS. The V and J ends lost 3 bases and 5 bases respectively, with 16 bases between them. This CDR3 is built from 15 residues.